This T cell receptor beta chain was profiled in a study of T cells in Graves' hyperthyroidism and ophthalmopathy. Patients between 18 and 65 years old had hyperthyroidism, newly diagnosed and lasting under 2 months. The study left out patients who had uncontrolled infection, other autoimmune disease, pregnancy or lactation. This CDR3 region has 15 residues. CDR1 is SQVTM, CDR2 ANQGSEA, per germline. Amplification of TCR beta CDR3 regions was performed using RNA transcripts as template. Initially, a first-round RT-PCR of the TCR CDR3 employed the HTBI primer set. TCRdb reprocessed the multiplex PCR reads via MiXCR and lists one record per CDR3 protein. This table holds roughly 580,000 distinct CDR3 sequences, just over 45% found once.

Sequences were obtained from peripheral blood or thyroid tissue (not recorded which). The chain combines TRBV29-1 with TRBJ2-7; D might be TRBD1 (7 bases). The assigned J gene may be wrong: the sequence end matches TRBJ2-5 better. This TCR derives from a woman between 18 and 29 years old with Graves' hyperthyroidism. The CDR3 loop reads CSVGQAGLRWETQYF. The CDR3 DNA sequence: TGCAGCGTAGGACAGGCGGGATTACGGTGGGAGACCCAGTACTTC.